This T cell receptor (beta chain) was obtained from a study of T-cell reconstitution after alpha-beta-depleted transplantation in children. Whole-study findings and limits: One year post-transplant, T-cell counts and diversity were largely derived from T cells produced anew. For some patients, TCRbeta diversity was high at day 60 because of recipient T cells and thymic progenitors that survived. By about two months after transplant, alpha-beta T cells reportedly arose from several hundred graft clones that had expanded.

This CDR3 is built from 13 residues. Trimming removed 11 bases from V and 5 bases from J; junction bases left unmatched: 1. Germline loops: CDR1 SGHAT, CDR2 FQNNGV. It was with unique molecular identifiers that the TCRbeta library was prepared. TCRdb independently ran MiXCR on the PCR reads; one entry per CDR3 protein. The sample gives about 98,000 distinct CDR3 sequences, less than 25% of which show up once; about 22% is in the top ten. This clonotype was detected a few times. The antigen remains undetermined. The sample consisted of PBMCs, taken before TCRalphabeta/CD19-depleted stem cell transplant. The chain combines TRBV11-2 with TRBJ2-2; 14 nucleotides align to TRBD2. The sequence came from a boy between 2 and 10 years old with acute lymphoblastic leukemia, due to receive a stem cell transplant. DNA of the CDR3: TGTGCCGGACTAGCGGGAGGAACCGGGGAGCTGTTTTTT. This codes for CAGLAGGTGELFF.